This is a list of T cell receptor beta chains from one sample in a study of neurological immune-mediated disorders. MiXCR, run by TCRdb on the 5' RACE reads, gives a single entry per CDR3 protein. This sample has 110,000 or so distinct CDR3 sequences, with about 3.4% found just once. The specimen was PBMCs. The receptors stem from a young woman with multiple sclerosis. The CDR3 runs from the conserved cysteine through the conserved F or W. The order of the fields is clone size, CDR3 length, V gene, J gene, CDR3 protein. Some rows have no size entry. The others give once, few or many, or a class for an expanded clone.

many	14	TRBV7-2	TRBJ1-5	CASTLDRGNQPQHF
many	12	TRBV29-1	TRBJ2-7	CSVEAGVREQYF
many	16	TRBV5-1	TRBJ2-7	CASSLGPPQGGYEQYF
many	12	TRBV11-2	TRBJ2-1	CASSPSDNEQFF
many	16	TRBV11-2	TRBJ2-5	CASSLGGTGKGETQYF
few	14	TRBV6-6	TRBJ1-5	CASRGLNSNKTQNF
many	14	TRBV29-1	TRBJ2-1	CSVIWVFTYNEQFF
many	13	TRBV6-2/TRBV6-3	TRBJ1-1	CASSFRIANEAFF
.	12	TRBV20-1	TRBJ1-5	CSVGRKDQPQHF
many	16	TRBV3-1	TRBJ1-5	CASSLSTGISNQPQHF
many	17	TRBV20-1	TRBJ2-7	CSASGVHAGGMRYEQYF
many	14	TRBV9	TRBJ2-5	CASSMGLAEETQYF
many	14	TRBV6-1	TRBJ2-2	CASSAIAVTGELFF
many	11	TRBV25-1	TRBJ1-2	CASSEAGGYTF
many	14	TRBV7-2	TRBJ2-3	CASSLGAPTDTQYF
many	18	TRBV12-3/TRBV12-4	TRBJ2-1	CASSLWTSGGPNYNEQFF
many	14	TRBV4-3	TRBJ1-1	CASSQDLGTLGAFF
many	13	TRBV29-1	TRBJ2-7	CSVRLAREYEQYF
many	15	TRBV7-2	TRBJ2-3	CASSLAGGPSDTQYF
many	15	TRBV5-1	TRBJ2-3	CASSDGGQGTDTQYF
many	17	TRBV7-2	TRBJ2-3	CASSLEPASGTPGTQYF
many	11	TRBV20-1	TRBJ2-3	CSASRSDTQYF
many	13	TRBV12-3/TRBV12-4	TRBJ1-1	CASRPTRNTEAFF
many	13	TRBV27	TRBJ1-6	CASSPRTGSPLHF
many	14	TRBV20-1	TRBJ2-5	CSTKVGVAQETQYF